This TCR beta chain was profiled in a study of blood T cell repertoires in COVID-19. Study-wide context: The study drew acute and convalescent COVID-19 samples from the United States, Italy and Spain. Nucleic acid was either cDNA or gDNA, and it came from T cells, B-cell-depleted T cells, or PBMCs.

Participants spanned ages about 18 to 90 years and resided in 20 to 30 US areas. Clinical histories supplied by participants themselves formed the basis of cohort assignment. This clone was detected a few times. Libraries were prepared by immunoSEQ multiplex PCR; TCRdb keeps only in-frame clonotypes and omits some of them. The sample includes about 220,000 clones, approximately 90% of them seen just once. Per the germline V gene, CDR1 is MGHRA and CDR2 is YSYEKL. Trimming pared 4 bases from V and 2 bases from J, leaving 8 bases between. CDR3 size: 13 residues. This clonotype was obtained from a middle-aged woman with acute COVID-19. The chain recombines TRBV4-1 with TRBJ1-2; D ambiguous. The sample consisted of PBMCs or T cells enriched from blood (not recorded which). This CDR3 is CASSPIRNYGYTF. The CDR3, as DNA: TGCGCCAGCAGCCCGATCAGGAACTATGGCTACACCTTC.